This TCR beta chain was sequenced for a study of blood T cells in healthy people across ages. Study conclusions and caveats: Unsorted PBMCs prevented conclusive naive versus antigen-experienced comparison.

A J-beta primer mix and a sample-barcoded 5' primer were used in a second PCR of roughly 7 to 12 cycles. Every molecule of cDNA carried a tag from a template-switch adaptor with 12 random nucleotides. TCRdb re-derived calls from the 5' RACE reads in MiXCR, one entry per CDR3 protein. This sample carries hundreds of thousands of distinct CDR3 sequences, roughly 64% of them seen once, and the ten largest clones take around 20%. Each donor had around 11 milliliters of peripheral blood drawn. CDR1 is MDHEN, CDR2 SYDVKM, per germline. This CDR3 comprises 16 residues. With V trimmed by 4 bases and J by 2 bases, 11 bases remained unmatched. Note on this clonotype: Its target is not known.

The rearrangement links TRBV28 to TRBJ2-7; 7 bases line up with TRBD2. The sample consisted of blood. This TCR was sampled from a man aged 25-40 years in good health. CDR3 sequence reads: CASSSRRSGKPYEQYF. The CDR3, as DNA: TGTGCCAGCAGTTCGAGAAGAAGCGGGAAACCCTACGAGCAGTACTTC.